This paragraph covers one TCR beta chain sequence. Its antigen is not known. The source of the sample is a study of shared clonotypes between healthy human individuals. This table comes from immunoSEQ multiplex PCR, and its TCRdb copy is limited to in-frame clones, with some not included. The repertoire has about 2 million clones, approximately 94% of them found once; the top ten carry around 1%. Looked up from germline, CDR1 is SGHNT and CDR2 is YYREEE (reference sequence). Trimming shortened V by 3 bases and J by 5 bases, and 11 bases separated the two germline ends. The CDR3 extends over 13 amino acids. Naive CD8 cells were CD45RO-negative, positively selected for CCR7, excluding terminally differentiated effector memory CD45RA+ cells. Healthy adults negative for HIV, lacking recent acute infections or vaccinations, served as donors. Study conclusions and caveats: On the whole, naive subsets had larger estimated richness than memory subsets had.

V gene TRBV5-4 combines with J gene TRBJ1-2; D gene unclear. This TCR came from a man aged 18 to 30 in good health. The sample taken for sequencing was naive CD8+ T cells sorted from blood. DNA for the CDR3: TGTGCCAGCAGCTCGGATAACAATTATGGCTACACCTTC. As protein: CASSSDNNYGYTF. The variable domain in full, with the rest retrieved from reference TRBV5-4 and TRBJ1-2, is ETGVTQSPTHLIKTRGQQVTLRCSSQSGHNTVSWYQQALGQGPQFIFQYYREEENGRGNFPPRFSGLQFPNYSSELNVNALELDDSALYLCASSSDNNYGYTFGSGTRLTVV.